This TCR beta chain was documented in a study of CXCR3-negative and CXCR3-positive naive CD8 T cells (dated by TCRdb to about 2019). With respect to the entire study: In total, approximately 130 million TRB reads were obtained, or roughly 1.5 +/- 0.3 million reads per library. TRBV-TRBJ cluster analysis included naive subsets from 5 donors and memory cells from 3 donors. Data from some twelve donors, pooled across two independent experiments, went into the diversity and physicochemical repertoire analyses.

The paper as a whole reports these results and caveats: Within the same donor, TRBV-TRBJ usage looked similar between naive CXCR3-negative and CXCR3-positive cells, but memory cells had distinct patterns. TRB CDR3s from CXCR3-positive naive cells showed higher hydrophobicity (lower Kidera factor 4), lower energy, and higher strength and volume indices than CXCR3-negative naive cells. Because CXCR3 expression was partially decreased after cryopreservation, freshly isolated PBMCs were used for most assays. Surface CD5, linked to self-reactivity in mice, was comparable between naive subsets; TCR interaction strength was therefore also inferred from TRB CDR3 physicochemical properties. Both naive subsets had comparably high repertoire diversity, while memory CD8+ T cells had much lower repertoire diversity.

The CDR3 spans 19 residues, from the cysteine through the phenylalanine. The protein alone is recorded here. Taken from the germline V gene (reference sequence), the CDR1 and CDR2 loops are LNHNV and YYDKDF. Notes on this clonotype: No antigen is known for it.

Each CD8+ T cell subset was flow-sorted in triplicate, with over 250,000 cells per subset placed directly into RLT lysis buffer. Naive CD8+ T cells were defined stringently as CD45RO-CCR7+CD27+CD95- to exclude memory contaminants. Peripheral blood mononuclear cells were isolated from buffy coats using standard density gradient centrifugation. Naive CXCR3-negative and CXCR3-positive CD8+ T cells were flow-sorted on a FACSAria III. An RNeasy Mini Kit was used to extract total RNA from the sorted cells. TCRdb names NextSeq 550 as the instrument used. The Human TCR Profiling Kit (MiLaboratory) was used to make UMI-labeled 5' RACE TRB cDNA libraries. cDNA synthesis used the entire amount of extracted RNA, and PCR amplification then used the entire amount of cDNA produced. Libraries were prepared in parallel with an identical number of PCR cycles. Per the source publication's procedure: About 53,000 +/- 9,400 unique UMI-labeled TRB cDNA molecules per library were extracted with MIGEC and MiXCR, with at least two reads per UMI required. Each library averaged about 40,000 +/- 10,000 functional in-frame TRB CDR3 nucleotide clonotypes without stop codons. After downsampling to 5000 UMI-labeled TRB molecules per sample, diversity metrics, including normalized Shannon-Wiener and Chao1, were computed in VDJtools. For the central five CDR3 residues, VDJtools calculated physicochemical properties weighted by clonotype size, namely interaction energy, strength, volume and Kidera factor 4. TCRdb reprocessed the reads, reporting each CDR3 protein sequence once and no DNA. These V and J calls rely on TCRdb rather than the paper's analysis. The sample's table lists a count of some 120,000 distinct CDR3 sequences. 0.36% of the sample comes from the top ten.

The V gene is TRBV15 and the J gene is TRBJ2-2; TCRdb indicates TRBD2, and absent DNA this call remains unverified. The source is a human donor in good health. Some clones in this sample may be carry-over from other donors' samples. Input material: naive CXCR3+ CD8+ T cells from blood. The cell subset or site label for this specimen denotes: CD45RO-CCR7+CD27+CD95- naive CD8+ T cells expressing CXCR3 (TNR3+). This receptor has the CDR3 CATSRDWRARGRDTGELFF.